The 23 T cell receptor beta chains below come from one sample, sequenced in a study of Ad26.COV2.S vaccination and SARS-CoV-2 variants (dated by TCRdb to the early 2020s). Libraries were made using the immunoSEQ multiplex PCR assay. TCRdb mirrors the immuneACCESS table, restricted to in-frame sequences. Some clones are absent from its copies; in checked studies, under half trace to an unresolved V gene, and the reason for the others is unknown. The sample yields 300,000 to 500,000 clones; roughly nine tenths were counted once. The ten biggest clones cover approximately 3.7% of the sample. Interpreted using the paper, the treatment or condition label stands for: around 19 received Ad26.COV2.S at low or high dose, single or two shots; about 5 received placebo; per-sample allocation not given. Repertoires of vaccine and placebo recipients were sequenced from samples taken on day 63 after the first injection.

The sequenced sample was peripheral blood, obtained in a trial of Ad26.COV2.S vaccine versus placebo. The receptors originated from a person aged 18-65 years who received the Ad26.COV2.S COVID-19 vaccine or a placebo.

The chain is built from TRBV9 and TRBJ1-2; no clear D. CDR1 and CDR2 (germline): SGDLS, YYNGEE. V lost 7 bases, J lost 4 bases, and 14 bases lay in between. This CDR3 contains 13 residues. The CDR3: CASGLSGVYGYTF. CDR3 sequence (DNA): TGTGCCAGCGGTCTCAGCGGGGTCTATGGCTACACCTTC.

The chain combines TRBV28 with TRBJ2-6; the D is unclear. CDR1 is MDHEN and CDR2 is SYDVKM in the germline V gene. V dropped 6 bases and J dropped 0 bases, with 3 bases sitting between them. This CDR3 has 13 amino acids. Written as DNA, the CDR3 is TGTGCCAGCAGATTCTCTGGGGCCAACGTCCTGACTTTC. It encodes CASRFSGANVLTF. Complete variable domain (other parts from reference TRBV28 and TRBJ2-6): DVKVTQSSRYLVKRTGEKVFLECVQDMDHENMFWYRQDPGLGLRLIYFSYDVKMKEKGDIPEGYSVSREKKERFSLILESASTNQTSMYLCASRFSGANVLTFGAGSRLTVL.

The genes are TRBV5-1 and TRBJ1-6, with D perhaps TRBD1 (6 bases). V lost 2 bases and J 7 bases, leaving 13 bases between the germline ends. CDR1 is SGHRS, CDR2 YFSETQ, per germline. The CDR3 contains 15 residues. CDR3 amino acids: CASSFTGYGNSPLHF. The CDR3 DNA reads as TGCGCCAGCAGCTTCACAGGGTACGGCAATTCACCCCTCCACTTT.

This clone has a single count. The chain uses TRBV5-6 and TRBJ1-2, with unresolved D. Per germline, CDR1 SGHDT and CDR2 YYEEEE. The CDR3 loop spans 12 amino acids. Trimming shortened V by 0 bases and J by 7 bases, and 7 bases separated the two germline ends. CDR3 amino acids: CASSLVTVGYTF. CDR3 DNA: TGTGCCAGCAGCTTGGTGACGGTTGGCTACACCTTC.

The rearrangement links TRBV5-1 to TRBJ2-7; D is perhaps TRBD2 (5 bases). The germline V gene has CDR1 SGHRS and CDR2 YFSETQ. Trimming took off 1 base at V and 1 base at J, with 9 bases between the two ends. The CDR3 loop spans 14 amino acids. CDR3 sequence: CASSLLRDSYEQYF. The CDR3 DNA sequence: TGCGCCAGCAGCTTGCTCCGGGATTCCTACGAGCAGTACTTC. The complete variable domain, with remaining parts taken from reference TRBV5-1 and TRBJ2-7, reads KAGVTQTPRYLIKTRGQQVTLSCSPISGHRSVSWYQQTPGQGLQFLFEYFSETQRNKGNFPGRFSGRQFSNSRSEMNVSTLELGDSALYLCASSLLRDSYEQYFGPGTRLTVT.

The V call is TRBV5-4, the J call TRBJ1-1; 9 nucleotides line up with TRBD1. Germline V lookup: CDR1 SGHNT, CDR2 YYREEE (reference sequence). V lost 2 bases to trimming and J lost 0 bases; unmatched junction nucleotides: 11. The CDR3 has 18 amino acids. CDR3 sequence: CASSFPGTGLPMNTEAFF. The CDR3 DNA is TGTGCCAGCAGCTTCCCCGGGACAGGGCTCCCCATGAACACTGAAGCTTTCTTT.

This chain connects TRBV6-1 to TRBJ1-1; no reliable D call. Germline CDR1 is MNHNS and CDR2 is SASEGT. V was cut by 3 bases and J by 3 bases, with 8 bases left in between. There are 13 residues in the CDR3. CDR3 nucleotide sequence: TGTGCCAGCAGTGAGGTTGAGGACACTGAAGCTTTCTTT. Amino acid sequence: CASSEVEDTEAFF.

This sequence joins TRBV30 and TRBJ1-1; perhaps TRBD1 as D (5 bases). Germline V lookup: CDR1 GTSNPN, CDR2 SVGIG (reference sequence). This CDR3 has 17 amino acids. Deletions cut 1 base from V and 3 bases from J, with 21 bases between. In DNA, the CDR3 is TGTGCCTGGAGTGCAAAATATAAAAGGGGTTTGCACACTGAAGCTTTCTTT. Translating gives CAWSAKYKRGLHTEAFF.

The CDR3, as DNA: TGCGCCAGCAGTGAGTCGAGGAATCAGCCCCAGCATTTT. Its protein product is CASSESRNQPQHF. The J gene is TRBJ1-5, the V gene TRBV10-2; no firm D call. Trimming shortened V by 0 bases and J by 4 bases, and 4 bases separated the two germline ends. Germline-derived CDR1 and CDR2 are WSHSY and SAAADI. The CDR3 length is 13 residues.

The CDR3 is CASSSGRGPGNTIYF. The CDR3, as DNA: TGTGCCAGCAGCTCTGGCAGGGGGCCTGGAAACACCATATATTTT. The chain couples TRBV5-4 to TRBJ1-3; TRBD1 aligns across 8 bases. This CDR3 region has 15 residues. Germline lookup yields CDR1 SGHNT and CDR2 YYREEE (reference sequence). V shed 3 bases and J 2 bases; nucleotides not matched to a gene: 4.

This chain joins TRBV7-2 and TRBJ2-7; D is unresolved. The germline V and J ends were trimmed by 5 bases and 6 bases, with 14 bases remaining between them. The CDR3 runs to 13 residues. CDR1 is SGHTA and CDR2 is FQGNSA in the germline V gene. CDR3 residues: CASSPHLNGEQYF. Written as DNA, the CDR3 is TGTGCCAGCAGCCCCCACCTAAACGGCGAGCAGTACTTC.

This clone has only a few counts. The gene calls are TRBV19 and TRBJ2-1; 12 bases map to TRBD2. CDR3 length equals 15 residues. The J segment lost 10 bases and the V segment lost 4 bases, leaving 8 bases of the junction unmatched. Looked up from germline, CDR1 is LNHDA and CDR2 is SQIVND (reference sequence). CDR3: CASSTLAGGPGEQFF. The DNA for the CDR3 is TGTGCCAGTAGTACCCTAGCGGGGGGGCCGGGGGAGCAGTTCTTC.

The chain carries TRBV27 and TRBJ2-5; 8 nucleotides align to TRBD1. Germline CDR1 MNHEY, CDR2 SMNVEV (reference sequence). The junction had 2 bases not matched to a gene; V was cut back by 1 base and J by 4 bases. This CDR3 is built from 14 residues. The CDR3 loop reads CASSLYTGGETQYF. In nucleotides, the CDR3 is TGTGCCAGCAGTTTATACACAGGGGGAGAGACCCAGTACTTC.

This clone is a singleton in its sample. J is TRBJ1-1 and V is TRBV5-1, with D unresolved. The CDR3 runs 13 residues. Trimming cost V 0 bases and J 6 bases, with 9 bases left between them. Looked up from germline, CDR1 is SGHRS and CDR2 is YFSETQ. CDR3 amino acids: CASSLDPGAEAFF. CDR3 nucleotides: TGCGCCAGCAGCTTGGACCCAGGCGCTGAAGCTTTCTTT.

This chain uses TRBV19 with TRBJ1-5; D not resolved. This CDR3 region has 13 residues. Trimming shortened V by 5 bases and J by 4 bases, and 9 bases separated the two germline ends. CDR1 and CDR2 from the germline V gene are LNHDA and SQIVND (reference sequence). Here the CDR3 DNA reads TGTGCCAGTAGTCTCCTAGGGAATCAGCCCCAGCATTTT. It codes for CASSLLGNQPQHF.

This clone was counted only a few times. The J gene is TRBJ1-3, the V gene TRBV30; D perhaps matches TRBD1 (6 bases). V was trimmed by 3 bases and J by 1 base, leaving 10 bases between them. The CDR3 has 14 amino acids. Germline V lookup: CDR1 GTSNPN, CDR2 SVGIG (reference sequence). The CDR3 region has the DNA TGTGCCTGGAGCTTGGGACAATCTGGAAACACCATATATTTT. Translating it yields CAWSLGQSGNTIYF.

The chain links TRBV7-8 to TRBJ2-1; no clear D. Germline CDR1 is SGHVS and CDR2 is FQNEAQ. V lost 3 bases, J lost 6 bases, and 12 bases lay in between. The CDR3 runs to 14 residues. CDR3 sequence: CASSFSQDSNEQFF. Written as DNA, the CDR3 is TGTGCCAGCAGCTTCTCCCAGGATTCCAATGAGCAGTTCTTC.

CDR3 region: CASSLEYPGSGSPLHF. The DNA of the CDR3 is TGTGCCAGCAGCTTAGAATACCCAGGTTCGGGTTCACCCCTCCACTTT. The V and J genes are TRBV7-9 and TRBJ1-6; the D is unclear. Germline CDR1 SEHNR, CDR2 FQNEAQ (reference sequence). V lost 1 base to trimming and J lost 9 bases, with 16 bases between them. The CDR3 contains 16 residues.

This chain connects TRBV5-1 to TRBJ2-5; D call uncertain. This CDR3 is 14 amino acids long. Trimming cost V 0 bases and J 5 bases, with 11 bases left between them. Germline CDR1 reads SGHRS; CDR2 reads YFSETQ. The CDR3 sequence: CASSLEGLPETQYF. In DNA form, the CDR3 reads TGCGCCAGCAGCTTGGAGGGCCTGCCGGAGACCCAGTACTTC. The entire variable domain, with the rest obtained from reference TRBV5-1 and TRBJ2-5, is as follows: KAGVTQTPRYLIKTRGQQVTLSCSPISGHRSVSWYQQTPGQGLQFLFEYFSETQRNKGNFPGRFSGRQFSNSRSEMNVSTLELGDSALYLCASSLEGLPETQYFGPGTRLLVL.

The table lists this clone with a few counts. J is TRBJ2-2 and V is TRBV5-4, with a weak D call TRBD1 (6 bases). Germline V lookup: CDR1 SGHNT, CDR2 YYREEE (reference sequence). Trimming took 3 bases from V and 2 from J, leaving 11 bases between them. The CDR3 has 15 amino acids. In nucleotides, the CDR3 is TGTGCCAGCAGCTACGGGACAACCAACACCGGGGAGCTGTTTTTT. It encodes CASSYGTTNTGELFF.

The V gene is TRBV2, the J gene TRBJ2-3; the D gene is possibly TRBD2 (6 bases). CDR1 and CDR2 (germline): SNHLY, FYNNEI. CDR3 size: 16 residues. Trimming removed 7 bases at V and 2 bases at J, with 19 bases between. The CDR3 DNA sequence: TGTGCCAGCATAGCCTTGGGGACTTACTACACAGATACGCAGTATTTT. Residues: CASIALGTYYTDTQYF.

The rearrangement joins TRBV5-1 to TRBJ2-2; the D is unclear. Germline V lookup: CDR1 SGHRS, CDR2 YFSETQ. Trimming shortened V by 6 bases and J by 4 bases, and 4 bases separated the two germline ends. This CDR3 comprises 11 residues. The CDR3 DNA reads TGCGCCAGCACGAGCACCGGGGAGCTGTTTTTT. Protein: CASTSTGELFF.

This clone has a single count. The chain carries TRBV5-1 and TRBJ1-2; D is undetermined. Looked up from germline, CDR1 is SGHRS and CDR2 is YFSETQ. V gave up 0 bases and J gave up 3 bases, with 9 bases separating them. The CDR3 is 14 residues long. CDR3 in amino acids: CASSLGGPYYGYTF. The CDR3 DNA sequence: TGCGCCAGCAGCTTGGGAGGTCCGTACTATGGCTACACCTTC.